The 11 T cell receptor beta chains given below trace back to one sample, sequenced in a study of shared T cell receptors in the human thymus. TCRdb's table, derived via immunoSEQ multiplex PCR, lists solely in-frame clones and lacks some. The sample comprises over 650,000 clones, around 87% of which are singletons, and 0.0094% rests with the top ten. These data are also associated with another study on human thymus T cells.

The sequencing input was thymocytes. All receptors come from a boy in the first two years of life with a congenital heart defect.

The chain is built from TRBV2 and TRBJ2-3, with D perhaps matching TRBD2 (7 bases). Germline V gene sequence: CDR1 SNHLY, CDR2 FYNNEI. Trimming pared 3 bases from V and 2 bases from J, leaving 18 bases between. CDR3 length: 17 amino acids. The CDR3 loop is CASSDHWRGRPTDTQYF. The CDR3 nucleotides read TGTGCCAGCAGTGATCATTGGCGGGGGCGTCCCACAGATACGCAGTATTTT. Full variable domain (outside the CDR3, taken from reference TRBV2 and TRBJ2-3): EPEVTQTPSHQVTQMGQEVILRCVPISNHLYFYWYRQILGQKVEFLVSFYNNEISEKSEIFDDQFSVERPDGSNFTLKIRSTKLEDSAMYFCASSDHWRGRPTDTQYFGPGTRLTVL.

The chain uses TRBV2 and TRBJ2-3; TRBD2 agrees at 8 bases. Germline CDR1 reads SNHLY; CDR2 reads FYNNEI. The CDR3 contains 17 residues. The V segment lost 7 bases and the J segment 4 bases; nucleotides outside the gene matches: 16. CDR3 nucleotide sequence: TGTGCCAGCATTGGGGGGCGGGAGGCGAGGGCGCCAGATACGCAGTATTTT. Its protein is CASIGGREARAPDTQYF.

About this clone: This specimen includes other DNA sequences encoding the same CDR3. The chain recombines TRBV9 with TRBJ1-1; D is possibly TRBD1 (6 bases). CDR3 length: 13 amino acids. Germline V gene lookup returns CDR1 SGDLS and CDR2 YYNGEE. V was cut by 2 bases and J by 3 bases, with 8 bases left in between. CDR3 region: CASSVRGDTEAFF. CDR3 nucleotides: TGTGCCAGCAGCGTCAGGGGAGACACTGAAGCTTTCTTT.

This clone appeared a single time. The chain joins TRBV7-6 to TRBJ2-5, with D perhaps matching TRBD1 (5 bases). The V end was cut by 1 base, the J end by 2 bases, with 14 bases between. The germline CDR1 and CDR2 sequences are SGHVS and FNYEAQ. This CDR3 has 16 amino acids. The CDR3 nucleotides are TGTGCCAGCAGCTTAGAGGGCCAGGGCTCACAAGAGACCCAGTACTTC. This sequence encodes CASSLEGQGSQETQYF. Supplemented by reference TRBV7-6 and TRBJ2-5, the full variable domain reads GAGVSQSPRYKVTKRGQDVALRCDPISGHVSLYWYRQALGQGPEFLTYFNYEAQQDKSGLPNDRFSAERPEGSISTLTIQRTEQRDSAMYRCASSLEGQGSQETQYFGPGTRLLVL.

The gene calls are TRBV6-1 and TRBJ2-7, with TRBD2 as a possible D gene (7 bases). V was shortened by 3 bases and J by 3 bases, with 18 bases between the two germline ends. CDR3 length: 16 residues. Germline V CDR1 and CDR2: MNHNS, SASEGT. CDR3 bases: TGTGCCAGCAGTGATGAAGGGGGAGGGGACGGCTACGAGCAGTACTTC. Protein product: CASSDEGGGDGYEQYF.

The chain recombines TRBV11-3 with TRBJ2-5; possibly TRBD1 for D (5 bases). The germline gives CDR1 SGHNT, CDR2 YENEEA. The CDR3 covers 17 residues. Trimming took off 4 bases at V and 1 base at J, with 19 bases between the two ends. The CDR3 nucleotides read TGTGCCAGCAGCTCCCCTAGGGGCAAATGGGGCCAAGAGACCCAGTACTTC. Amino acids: CASSSPRGKWGQETQYF.

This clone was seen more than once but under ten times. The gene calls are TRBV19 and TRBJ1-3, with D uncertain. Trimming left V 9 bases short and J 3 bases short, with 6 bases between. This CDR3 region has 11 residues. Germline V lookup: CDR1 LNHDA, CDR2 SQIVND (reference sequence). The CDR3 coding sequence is TGTGCCAGCACAAATGGAAACACCATATATTTT. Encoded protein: CASTNGNTIYF.

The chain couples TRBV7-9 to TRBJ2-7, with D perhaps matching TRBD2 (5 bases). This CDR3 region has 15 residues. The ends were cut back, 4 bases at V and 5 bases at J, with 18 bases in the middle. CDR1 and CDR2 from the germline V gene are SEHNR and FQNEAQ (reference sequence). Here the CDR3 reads CASSSQRQAFHEQYF. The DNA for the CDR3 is TGTGCCAGCAGCTCCCAGCGGCAAGCCTTCCACGAGCAGTACTTC.

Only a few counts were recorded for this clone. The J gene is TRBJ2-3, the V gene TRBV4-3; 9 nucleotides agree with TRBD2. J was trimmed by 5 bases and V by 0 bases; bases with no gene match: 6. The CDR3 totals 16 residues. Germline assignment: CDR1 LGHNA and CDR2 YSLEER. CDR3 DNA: TGCGCCAGCAGCCAAGATGTGACTAGCGGAAAAGATACGCAGTATTTT. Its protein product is CASSQDVTSGKDTQYF.

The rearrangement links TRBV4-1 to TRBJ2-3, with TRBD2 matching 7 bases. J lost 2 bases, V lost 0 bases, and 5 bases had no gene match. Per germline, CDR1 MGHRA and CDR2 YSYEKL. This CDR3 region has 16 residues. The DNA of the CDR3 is TGCGCCAGCAGCCAAGACGGGAGCGGGGTCACAGATACGCAGTATTTT. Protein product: CASSQDGSGVTDTQYF.

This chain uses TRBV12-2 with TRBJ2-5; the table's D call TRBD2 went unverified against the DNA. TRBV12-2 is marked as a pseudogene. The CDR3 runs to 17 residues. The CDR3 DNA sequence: TGTGCAAGTCGCTTAGTAAAGGGAGGGCTAGGCCAAGAGACCCAGTACTTC. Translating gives CASRLVKGGLGQETQYF.